This T cell receptor beta chain was retrieved from a study of T cell changes during pregnancy in multiple sclerosis. Here immunoSEQ multiplex PCR was the method, and the copy in TCRdb shows in-frame clones only, minus some. The profile shows about 15,000 clones, roughly four fifths of them singletons. Per germline, CDR1 LNHDA and CDR2 SQIVND (reference sequence). Trimming removed 3 bases from V and 3 bases from J, with 3 bases in between. CDR3 size: 12 residues. Sequencing used CD8+ T cells from peripheral blood mononuclear cells, obtained after pregnancy. The V gene is TRBV19, the J gene TRBJ1-3, with no clear D. The TCR originated in a female donor in good health, enrolled as a control in a pregnancy study. DNA for the CDR3: TGTGCCAGTAGTATCCGTGGAAACACCATATATTTT. Residues: CASSIRGNTIYF.